This T cell receptor beta chain was profiled in a study of blood T cell repertoires in COVID-19. As for the study in general: Collection of acute and convalescent COVID-19 samples took place in the United States, Italy and Spain. The analysed material was cDNA or gDNA that came from T cells, B-cell-depleted T cells, or PBMCs.

Germline V gene sequence: CDR1 ENHRY, CDR2 SYGVKD. Between the trimmed V and J ends, which lost 10 bases and 0 bases, there was a span of 12 bases. This CDR3 has 13 residues. How the authors handled the data: Reference gene primer amplification gave nucleated cell count estimates. Produced via immunoSEQ multiplex PCR; TCRdb's table is partial and in-frame only. For V, J and clone size, that table is used; D and trimming come from the DNA. The repertoire includes about 29,000 clones, 80% to 85% of them detected once, and 9% to 10% sits in the top ten. Material: peripheral blood. This chain connects TRBV10-3 to TRBJ1-1, with D maybe TRBD1 (5 bases). This clonotype was obtained from a man at least 80 years old with active COVID-19. This chain's CDR3 is CATGGGMNTEAFF. In DNA, the CDR3 is TGTGCCACCGGGGGGGGTATGAACACTGAAGCTTTCTTT.